Listed below are T cell receptor beta chains from one sample, sequenced in a study of CD8 T cells in ankylosing spondylitis. One entry per CDR3 protein, called by TCRdb with MiXCR from the 5' RACE reads. The sample holds just over 150,000 distinct CDR3 sequences; approximately 20% are singletons and the top ten take over 7.5%. The sample was blood, either unsorted or a sorted T cell fraction (not recorded which). The receptor source for this set is a male donor with ankylosing spondylitis or in good health (not recorded which). Both conserved end residues are part of each CDR3. Fields, in order: clone size, D gene, V gene, J gene, CDR3 protein, CDR3 DNA. D genes are given only for firm matches. Only some rows state a clone size, as once, few, many or a class for expanded clones.

abundance: .
d_gene: TRBD2
v_gene: TRBV12-5
j_gene: TRBJ2-2
CDR3aa: CASGPGTSANTGELFF
CDR3nt: TGTGCTAGTGGACCCGGGACTAGCGCGAACACCGGGGAGCTGTTTTTT

abundance: .
d_gene: .
v_gene: TRBV11-2
j_gene: TRBJ2-3
CDR3aa: CASSPPGAHRNTQYF
CDR3nt: TGTGCCAGCAGCCCTCCCGGGGCCCACCGGAATACGCAGTATTTT

abundance: many
d_gene: .
v_gene: TRBV3-1
j_gene: TRBJ2-3
CDR3aa: CASSQDRSGTQYF
CDR3nt: TGTGCCAGCAGCCAAGATCGGTCAGGTACGCAGTATTTT

abundance: many
d_gene: .
v_gene: TRBV28
j_gene: TRBJ2-1
CDR3aa: CATLSLPAGNEQFF
CDR3nt: TGTGCCACCCTCAGTCTCCCCGCTGGCAATGAGCAGTTCTTC

abundance: .
d_gene: .
v_gene: TRBV5-1
j_gene: TRBJ1-1
CDR3aa: CASSLRVQGTEAFF
CDR3nt: TGCGCCAGCAGCTTACGGGTGCAGGGAACTGAAGCTTTCTTT

abundance: .
d_gene: TRBD2
v_gene: TRBV2
j_gene: TRBJ2-1
CDR3aa: CASSEAIRLAGGNEQFF
CDR3nt: TGTGCCAGCAGTGAAGCAATCCGACTAGCGGGAGGCAATGAGCAGTTCTTC

abundance: once
d_gene: .
v_gene: TRBV30
j_gene: TRBJ1-1
CDR3aa: CAWSFPRPNTEAFF
CDR3nt: TGTGCCTGGAGTTTCCCCCGACCCAACACTGAAGCTTTCTTT

abundance: .
d_gene: .
v_gene: TRBV11-2
j_gene: TRBJ2-4
CDR3aa: CASSLFPTDTKNIQYF
CDR3nt: TGTGCCAGCAGCTTATTCCCAACTGATACCAAAAACATTCAGTACTTC

abundance: .
d_gene: .
v_gene: TRBV16
j_gene: TRBJ1-5
CDR3aa: CASSSLSQPQHF
CDR3nt: TGTGCCAGCAGCTCACTGAGTCAGCCCCAGCATTTT

abundance: many
d_gene: .
v_gene: TRBV27
j_gene: TRBJ1-5
CDR3aa: CASSRGAIQPQHF
CDR3nt: TGTGCCAGCAGTCGGGGGGCGATTCAGCCCCAGCATTTT

abundance: few
d_gene: TRBD2
v_gene: TRBV10-2
j_gene: TRBJ2-2
CDR3aa: CASWREDTGELFF
CDR3nt: TGCGCCAGCTGGCGGGAGGACACCGGGGAGCTGTTTTTT

abundance: .
d_gene: TRBD2
v_gene: TRBV20-1
j_gene: TRBJ2-1
CDR3aa: CSASIRLAGSYNEQFF
CDR3nt: TGCAGTGCTAGTATAAGGCTAGCGGGATCCTACAATGAGCAGTTCTTC

abundance: few
d_gene: .
v_gene: TRBV19
j_gene: TRBJ1-1
CDR3aa: CASSARQMNTEAFF
CDR3nt: TGTGCCAGTAGTGCCCGACAGATGAACACTGAAGCTTTCTTT

abundance: many
d_gene: .
v_gene: TRBV12-3/TRBV12-4
j_gene: TRBJ1-1
CDR3aa: CASRGDSKAFF
CDR3nt: TGTGCCAGCAGGGGCGACAGTAAGGCTTTCTTT

abundance: few
d_gene: TRBD1
v_gene: TRBV23-1
j_gene: TRBJ2-1
CDR3aa: CASRTGGTFSYNEQFF
CDR3nt: TGCGCCAGCAGAACAGGGGGAACTTTCTCCTACAATGAGCAGTTCTTC

abundance: many
d_gene: .
v_gene: TRBV5-1
j_gene: TRBJ2-7
CDR3aa: CASSFEPSSYEQYF
CDR3nt: TGCGCCAGCAGCTTCGAGCCGAGCTCCTACGAGCAGTACTTC

abundance: many
d_gene: .
v_gene: TRBV20-1
j_gene: TRBJ2-7
CDR3aa: CSATRTVFPYEQYF
CDR3nt: TGCAGTGCTACCCGGACGGTCTTCCCCTACGAGCAGTACTTC

abundance: many
d_gene: .
v_gene: TRBV5-1
j_gene: TRBJ2-3
CDR3aa: CASSLVGSADTQYF
CDR3nt: TGCGCCAGCAGCTTGGTCGGGTCGGCAGATACGCAGTATTTT

abundance: .
d_gene: .
v_gene: TRBV28
j_gene: TRBJ2-7
CDR3aa: CASSSQQGLAYEQYF
CDR3nt: TGTGCCAGCAGTAGCCAACAGGGTTTGGCCTACGAGCAGTACTTC

abundance: .
d_gene: .
v_gene: TRBV18
j_gene: TRBJ1-1
CDR3aa: CASSPGNTEAFF
CDR3nt: TGTGCCAGCTCACCAGGGAACACTGAAGCTTTCTTT

abundance: .
d_gene: TRBD1
v_gene: TRBV12-3/TRBV12-4
j_gene: TRBJ1-1
CDR3aa: CASTTGTANTEAFF
CDR3nt: TGTGCCAGTACCACCGGGACAGCGAACACTGAAGCTTTCTTT

abundance: .
d_gene: .
v_gene: TRBV10-3
j_gene: TRBJ1-5
CDR3aa: CAISDPALNQPQHF
CDR3nt: TGTGCCATCAGTGACCCAGCATTGAATCAGCCCCAGCATTTT

abundance: few
d_gene: .
v_gene: TRBV5-6
j_gene: TRBJ2-2
CDR3aa: CASSLVLNTGELFF
CDR3nt: TGTGCCAGCAGCTTGGTCCTAAACACCGGGGAGCTGTTTTTT

abundance: many
d_gene: .
v_gene: TRBV10-2
j_gene: TRBJ2-1
CDR3aa: CASTREAYNEQFF
CDR3nt: TGCGCCAGCACTAGGGAGGCCTACAATGAGCAGTTCTTC

abundance: .
d_gene: .
v_gene: TRBV20-1
j_gene: TRBJ1-4
CDR3aa: CSAGTRNEKLFF
CDR3nt: TGCAGCGCCGGGACACGTAATGAAAAACTGTTTTTT

abundance: .
d_gene: TRBD2
v_gene: TRBV20-1
j_gene: TRBJ2-2
CDR3aa: CSALQRGNTGELFF
CDR3nt: TGCAGTGCCCTCCAGCGGGGGAACACCGGGGAGCTGTTTTTT

abundance: few
d_gene: .
v_gene: TRBV6-5
j_gene: TRBJ1-4
CDR3aa: CASSLTRTGEKLFF
CDR3nt: TGTGCCAGCAGTTTAACCAGAACAGGCGAAAAACTGTTTTTT

abundance: few
d_gene: TRBD2
v_gene: TRBV3-1
j_gene: TRBJ2-5
CDR3aa: CASSQGELAGAETQYF
CDR3nt: TGTGCCAGCAGCCAAGGTGAACTAGCGGGAGCCGAGACCCAGTACTTC

abundance: .
d_gene: .
v_gene: TRBV20-1
j_gene: TRBJ1-5
CDR3aa: CSAAGSNQPQHF
CDR3nt: TGCAGTGCTGCGGGGAGCAATCAGCCCCAGCATTTT

abundance: .
d_gene: TRBD2
v_gene: TRBV20-1
j_gene: TRBJ2-5
CDR3aa: CSASGGGASYQETQYF
CDR3nt: TGCAGTGCTAGTGGCGGGGGAGCCTCGTACCAAGAGACCCAGTACTTC

abundance: few
d_gene: .
v_gene: TRBV29-1
j_gene: TRBJ2-7
CDR3aa: CSVELAGMTYEQYF
CDR3nt: TGCAGCGTTGAGCTGGCAGGGATGACCTACGAGCAGTACTTC

abundance: many
d_gene: .
v_gene: TRBV20-1
j_gene: TRBJ1-6
CDR3aa: CSALKGSVVRGGSPLHF
CDR3nt: TGCAGTGCACTAAAGGGGTCCGTTGTTCGGGGGGGCTCACCCCTCCACTTT

abundance: .
d_gene: TRBD1
v_gene: TRBV6-5
j_gene: TRBJ2-7
CDR3aa: CASSYSKLGTGANEQYF
CDR3nt: TGTGCCAGCAGTTACTCTAAGCTGGGGACAGGGGCCAACGAGCAGTACTTC

abundance: .
d_gene: .
v_gene: TRBV21-1
j_gene: TRBJ2-6
CDR3aa: CASSKKTLAGSSGANVLTF
CDR3nt: TGTGCCAGCAGCAAAAAAACGCTAGCGGGTAGCTCTGGGGCCAACGTCCTGACTTTC

abundance: .
d_gene: .
v_gene: TRBV10-2
j_gene: TRBJ2-7
CDR3aa: CASSPGGEQYF
CDR3nt: TGCGCCAGCAGCCCTGGTGGCGAGCAGTACTTC

abundance: many
d_gene: .
v_gene: TRBV24-1
j_gene: TRBJ2-1
CDR3aa: CATSDFGALYNEQFF
CDR3nt: TGTGCCACCAGTGATTTCGGGGCCCTCTACAATGAGCAGTTCTTC

abundance: once
d_gene: .
v_gene: TRBV5-1
j_gene: TRBJ2-1
CDR3aa: CASSLDLGSYNEQFF
CDR3nt: TGCGCCAGCAGCTTGGATTTGGGGTCCTACAATGAGCAGTTCTTC